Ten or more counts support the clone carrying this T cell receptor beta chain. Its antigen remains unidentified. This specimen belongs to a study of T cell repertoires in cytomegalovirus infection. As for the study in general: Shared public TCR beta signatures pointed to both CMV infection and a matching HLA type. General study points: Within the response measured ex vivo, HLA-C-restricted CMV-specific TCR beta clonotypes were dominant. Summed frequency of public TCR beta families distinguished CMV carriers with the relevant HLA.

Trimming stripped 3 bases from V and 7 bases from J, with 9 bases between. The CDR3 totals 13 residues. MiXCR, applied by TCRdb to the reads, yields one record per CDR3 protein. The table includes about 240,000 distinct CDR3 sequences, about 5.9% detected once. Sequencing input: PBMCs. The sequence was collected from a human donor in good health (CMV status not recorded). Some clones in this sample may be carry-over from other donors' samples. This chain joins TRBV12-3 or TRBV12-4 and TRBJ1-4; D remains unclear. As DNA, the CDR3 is TGTGCCAGCAGTTTGAGCGGCGTTGAAAAACTGTTTTTT. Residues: CASSLSGVEKLFF.